This T cell receptor beta chain was sequenced in a study of response to subunit inactivated influenza vaccine. General study points: Each seasonal influenza vaccination, the authors suggested, recruits few new T cells.

TCRdb re-called the RT-PCR reads through MiXCR, storing one row per CDR3 protein. The table records 450,000 to 600,000 distinct CDR3 sequences, approximately 7.3% of them present only once. On this clonotype itself: Antigen unknown.

The CDR3 totals 13 residues. Trimming took 3 bases from V and 9 from J, leaving 12 bases between them. Germline-derived CDR1 and CDR2 are SNHLY and FYNNEI. The chain recombines TRBV2 with TRBJ2-1; D uncertain. The receptor's source is a man aged 45 to 70 who received an inactivated influenza vaccine. Sequenced here: PBMCs from blood, sampled less than 25 months after vaccination. The CDR3 sequence is CASSDGSSTEQFF. CDR3 DNA: TGTGCCAGCAGTGATGGGTCCAGCACTGAGCAGTTCTTC.